This T cell receptor (beta chain) emerged from a study of control samples from healthy donors and cancer patients. This clone showed up just a few times. Trimming took off 3 bases at V and 7 bases at J, with 19 bases between the two ends. This CDR3 has 16 amino acids. Germline-derived CDR1 and CDR2 are MNHEY and SMNVEV (reference sequence). This table comes from immunoSEQ multiplex PCR, and its TCRdb copy is limited to in-frame clones, with some not included. The data show roughly 98,000 clones, with roughly four fifths seen just once and around 10% held by the top ten. The chain carries TRBV27 and TRBJ2-1; tentative D call: TRBD1 (8 bases). The material sequenced was blood. This clonotype was sampled from an older woman in good health. The CDR3 loop is CASSFTTGGGKNEQFF. The CDR3 bases are TGTGCCAGCAGTTTCACAACAGGGGGGGGAAAGAATGAGCAGTTCTTC.